One sample yielded the 14 T cell receptor beta chains listed below, sequenced in a study of post-analysis software for immune sequencing data. Study-level findings and limits: Patients had higher frequencies than controls of roughly 5 TRBV segments, including TRBV5-6, TRBV5-1 and TRBV20-1.

Tagging with unique molecular identifiers was a feature of the TCR beta cDNA libraries. TCRdb re-analysed the PCR reads in MiXCR, keeping a single row per CDR3 protein. The data contain roughly 670,000 distinct CDR3 sequences, around 64% of them singletons. No antigens are known for them. Sequenced input: blood. Every receptor here comes from a girl aged 2-10 years with multiple sclerosis.

This clonotype came up a few times. The chain is built from TRBV4-1 and TRBJ1-6; D not certain. The CDR3 has 15 amino acids. Germline V gene sequence: CDR1 MGHRA, CDR2 YSYEKL. Trimming took off 1 base at V and 0 bases at J, with 4 bases between the two ends. CDR3 nucleotide sequence: TGCGCCAGCAGCCAAGGGGGCTCCTATAATTCACCCCTCCACTTT. It encodes CASSQGGSYNSPLHF.

A few counts support this clonotype. The chain employs TRBV29-1 and TRBJ1-4; a possible D gene is TRBD1 (6 bases). V lost 6 bases and J lost 6, with 14 bases in between. The CDR3 has 13 amino acids. CDR1 and CDR2 from the germline V gene are SQVTM and ANQGSEA. CDR3 protein: CSVPGASHEKLFF. CDR3 bases: TGCAGCGTACCGGGGGCGTCTCATGAAAAACTGTTTTTT.

The chain joins TRBV10-1 to TRBJ2-5; the match to TRBD2 covers 7 bases. The junction had 4 bases not matched to a gene; V was cut back by 4 bases and J by 2 bases. Germline-derived CDR1 and CDR2 are WNHNN and SYGVQD (reference sequence). The CDR3 consists of 14 residues. The CDR3 nucleotides are TGCGCCAGCAGTGGAGCGGGGCAACAAGAGACCCAGTACTTC. It codes for CASSGAGQQETQYF.

J is TRBJ2-1 and V is TRBV7-8; D may match TRBD1 or TRBD2 (5 bases each). With 0 bases removed from V and 6 bases from J, the gap between germline ends came to 12 bases. Germline V gene lookup returns CDR1 SGHVS and CDR2 FQNEAQ. This CDR3 is 15 amino acids long. The CDR3, as DNA: TGTGCCAGCAGCTTAGCGGCCCCGGGACCCAATGAGCAGTTCTTC. Amino acid sequence: CASSLAAPGPNEQFF.

The chain uses TRBV3-1 and TRBJ2-4, with 8 bases matching TRBD1. This CDR3 is 15 amino acids long. Losses at the gene ends were 4 bases for V and 1 base for J; bases not matched to a gene: 3. Looked up from germline, CDR1 is LGHDT and CDR2 is YNNKEL (reference sequence). In DNA, the CDR3 is TGTGCCAGCAGCCCGACAGGGGAGGCCAAAAACATTCAGTACTTC. Protein: CASSPTGEAKNIQYF.

The sample holds one count of this clonotype. V gene TRBV4-2 combines with J gene TRBJ1-2, with 10 bases matching TRBD1. This CDR3 spans 17 amino acids. After removal of 3 bases from V and 2 bases from J, the junction contained 9 bases not matched to a gene. Germline loops: CDR1 LGHNA, CDR2 YNFKEQ. The CDR3 region has the DNA TGTGCCAGCAGCCACCGCGGACAGGGGGAAAGAAACTATGGCTACACCTTC. Translation: CASSHRGQGERNYGYTF.

As regards this clonotype: One end of the junction does not line up with germline, which may come from a read error. J is TRBJ2-7 and V is TRBV29-1, with D tentatively TRBD1 (5 bases). CDR3 size: 13 residues. Germline V gene lookup returns CDR1 SQVTM and CDR2 ANQGSEA. Here the CDR3 reads CSVEVDSSYEQYF. The CDR3 DNA is TGCAGCGTGGAAGTCGACAGCTCCTACGAGCAGTACTTC.

As for this clonotype: The junction and the germline gene differ at one end; a read error may be behind it. The chain combines TRBV11-1 with TRBJ2-5; D is ambiguous. The J call may be incorrect, as the DNA end agrees better with TRBJ2-7. CDR3 size: 15 residues. Germline assignment: CDR1 SGHAT and CDR2 FQDESV (reference sequence). The CDR3 region has the DNA TGTACCAGCAGCTTTAACACAGACCTGCCCTACGAGCAGTACTTC. Protein product: CTSSFNTDLPYEQYF.

To note about this clonotype: Compared with germline, one end of the junction differs, possibly owing to a read error. The chain carries TRBV5-1 and TRBJ2-7; 7 bases align to TRBD1. CDR1 and CDR2 from the germline V gene are SGHRS and YFSETQ. The CDR3 runs 17 residues. The DNA for the CDR3 is TGCGCCGGCAGCTTTTATTTAGAGACAGGGAGCTCCTACGAGCAGTACTTC. Translated, it gives CAGSFYLETGSSYEQYF.

This clonotype was found once. The chain is built from TRBV4-2 and TRBJ1-1; 9 nucleotides line up with TRBD1. CDR1 LGHNA and CDR2 YNFKEQ come from the germline V gene. V trimming: 1 base; J trimming: 0 bases; junction bases outside the gene matches: 0. The CDR3 is 15 amino acids. Written as DNA, the CDR3 is TGTGCCAGCAGCCAAGGGGACAGGGTGAACACTGAAGCTTTCTTT. Translated, it gives CASSQGDRVNTEAFF.

This clonotype was observed a handful of times. The gene calls are TRBV7-3 and TRBJ2-3, with D unclear. The germline V gene has CDR1 SGHTA and CDR2 FQGTGA. Trimming cost V 2 bases and J 2 bases, with 14 bases left between them. The CDR3 covers 16 residues. In DNA, the CDR3 is TGTGCCAGCAGCTTAGGCACCAGCCGACTCACAGATACGCAGTATTTT. This sequence encodes CASSLGTSRLTDTQYF.

In this sample, this clonotype turned up once. The chain combines TRBV20-1 with TRBJ2-4; 12 bases match TRBD2. V lost 5 bases, J lost 3 bases, and 11 bases stayed unmatched. Germline V gene sequence: CDR1 DFQATT, CDR2 SNEGSKA (reference sequence). The CDR3 is 17 residues long. CDR3 DNA sequence: TGCAGTGCTGCCAGACTAGCGGGGGAAGGGAGCAAAAACATTCAGTACTTC. Translating gives CSAARLAGEGSKNIQYF.

V usage is TRBV27 and J usage is TRBJ1-2; 7 positions agree with TRBD1. The CDR3 totals 14 residues. Trimming cost V 3 bases and J 6 bases; bases outside gene matches: 7. Looked up from germline, CDR1 is MNHEY and CDR2 is SMNVEV (reference sequence). The CDR3 DNA reads as TGTGCCAGCAGTTTGGGCAACAGGGGAGATGGCTACACCTTC. Encoded protein: CASSLGNRGDGYTF.

CDR3 loop: CSAAGQGATGGYTF. In DNA form, the CDR3 reads TGCAGTGCGGCTGGACAGGGAGCGACCGGCGGCTACACCTTC. This chain joins TRBV20-1 and TRBJ1-2, with TRBD1 matching over 8 bases. This CDR3 is 14 amino acids long. The germline V gene encodes CDR1 DFQATT and CDR2 SNEGSKA (reference sequence). With 6 bases clipped from V and 8 bases from J, the junction kept 14 bases outside the gene matches.